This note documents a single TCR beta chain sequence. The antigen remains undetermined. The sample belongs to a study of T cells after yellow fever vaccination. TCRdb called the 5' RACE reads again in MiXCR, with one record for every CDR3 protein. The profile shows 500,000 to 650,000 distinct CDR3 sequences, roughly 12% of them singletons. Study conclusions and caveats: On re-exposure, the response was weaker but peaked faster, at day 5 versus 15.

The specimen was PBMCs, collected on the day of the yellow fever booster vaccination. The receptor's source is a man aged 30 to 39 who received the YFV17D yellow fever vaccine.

In DNA, the CDR3 is TGTGCCAGTAGTATAGTTCGTACCGGGGAGCTGTTTTTT. Its protein is CASSIVRTGELFF. The chain is built from TRBV19 and TRBJ2-2; D gene uncertain. CDR1 and CDR2 from the germline V gene are LNHDA and SQIVND (reference sequence). The CDR3 extends over 13 amino acids. V was pared by 1 base and J by 5 bases, with 5 bases between.